A single sample gave rise to the 14 T cell receptor beta chains below, sequenced in a study of T cell repertoires in cytomegalovirus infection. TCRdb used MiXCR to reprocess the reads, holding one entry per CDR3 protein. The sample has 900,000 to 950,000 distinct CDR3 sequences; roughly 30% are singletons. These receptors' antigens are unknown. The specimen comprised cultured CD8+ T cells from PBMCs, sampled from culture after CMV antigen stimulation. These receptor sequences come from a human donor in good health (CMV status not recorded). Some clones in this sample may be carry-over from other donors' samples.

The rearrangement links TRBV18 to TRBJ2-5; 9 bases match TRBD1. Germline CDR1 is KGHSH and CDR2 is LQKENI. Losses at the gene ends were 6 bases for V and 5 bases for J; bases not matched to a gene: 10. The CDR3 sequence is 15 residues long. The CDR3 sequence is CASSTRDRERETQYF. The CDR3 nucleotides are TGTGCCAGCTCCACTCGGGACAGGGAGAGGGAGACCCAGTACTTC.

This clonotype was observed a few times. V and J are TRBV6-2 or TRBV6-3 and TRBJ2-7; D is uncertain. The CDR3 covers 17 residues. Germline loops: CDR1 MNHEY, CDR2 SVGEGT. Trimming removed 0 bases at V and 8 bases at J, with 23 bases between. CDR3 in amino acids: CASSYSLPRHEVYQQYF. CDR3 DNA sequence: TGTGCCAGCAGTTACTCGTTGCCGCGACATGAAGTATACCAGCAGTACTTC.

The chain links TRBV6-5 to TRBJ2-5; a possible D gene is TRBD1 (6 bases). The V end was cut by 0 bases, the J end by 5 bases, with 13 bases between. CDR3 length: 15 residues. Per germline, CDR1 MNHEY and CDR2 SVGAGI. In DNA form, the CDR3 reads TGTGCCAGCAGTTACTCGATAGGGGGTGGGGAGACCCAGTACTTC. Its protein is CASSYSIGGGETQYF.

The chain employs TRBV7-9 and TRBJ1-4; D remains unclear. V shed 8 bases and J shed 0 bases, with 7 bases lying between them. The CDR3 extends over 13 amino acids. CDR1 is SEHNR and CDR2 is FQNEAQ in the germline V gene (reference sequence). The CDR3 DNA follows: TGTGCCAGCTCTCCCCCAACTAATGAAAAACTGTTTTTT. Its translation is CASSPPTNEKLFF.

The sample holds a few counts of this clonotype. The V and J genes are TRBV10-3 and TRBJ2-1, with 7 bases aligning to TRBD1. The germline gives CDR1 ENHRY, CDR2 SYGVKD. This CDR3 is built from 15 residues. Trimming took 3 bases from V and 2 from J; bases not matched to a gene: 4. DNA of the CDR3: TGTGCCATCAGTGATCGGGACAGCCCCTACAATGAGCAGTTCTTC. Its protein is CAISDRDSPYNEQFF.

The rearrangement uses TRBV4-1 and TRBJ2-5; D is unresolved. The germline gives CDR1 MGHRA, CDR2 YSYEKL. Deletions cut 3 bases from V and 0 bases from J, with 11 bases between. This CDR3 spans 15 amino acids. The CDR3 region has the DNA TGCGCCAGCAGCCAGGATTTTACGTACCAAGAGACCCAGTACTTC. It codes for CASSQDFTYQETQYF.

This clonotype was seen only once. As DNA, the CDR3 is TGTGCCAGCAGTTTAGCGGGACAGGGGGCGTATGGCTACACCTTC. This codes for CASSLAGQGAYGYTF. This chain joins TRBV12-3 or TRBV12-4 and TRBJ1-2, with 12 positions matching TRBD1. Trimming at V came to 0 bases and at J to 5 bases, leaving 1 base not matched to a gene. This CDR3 contains 15 residues.

This clonotype was recorded at least ten times. V and J are TRBV7-6 and TRBJ2-1, with TRBD1 matching 8 bases. From germline, CDR1 is SGHVS and CDR2 FNYEAQ. The CDR3 spans 16 residues. Germline trimming cut 5 bases from V and 2 bases from J; bases unmatched to any gene: 8. The CDR3 region has the DNA TGTGCCAGCAGCCCCCGCAGGGGGCCCGCCTACAATGAGCAGTTCTTC. It translates to CASSPRRGPAYNEQFF.

This clonotype was seen a handful of times. The chain uses TRBV28 and TRBJ2-1; 7 bases are a match to TRBD2. Trimming took 8 bases from V and 8 from J; bases not matched to a gene: 12. This CDR3 is built from 14 residues. Germline CDR1 is MDHEN and CDR2 is SYDVKM. CDR3 nucleotides: TGTGCCAGCGCCCTCGGGGAGGGGCGCGATGAGCAGTTCTTC. Amino acid sequence: CASALGEGRDEQFF.

This clonotype showed up many times. The chain carries TRBV10-3 and TRBJ2-5; 11 nucleotides line up with TRBD1. The CDR3 spans 15 residues. CDR1 is ENHRY and CDR2 is SYGVKD in the germline V gene. Trimming cost V 5 bases and J 5 bases; bases outside gene matches: 7. CDR3 DNA: TGTGCCATCAGTCTAGGACAGGGGGCGAGGGAGACCCAGTACTTC. Protein sequence: CAISLGQGARETQYF.

The J gene is TRBJ2-1, the V gene TRBV2; 14 bases line up with TRBD2. V trimming: 1 base; J trimming: 5 bases; junction bases outside the gene matches: 1. The germline CDR1 and CDR2 sequences are SNHLY and FYNNEI. There are 16 residues in the CDR3. Written as DNA, the CDR3 is TGTGCCAGCAGTGAAGGACTAGCGGGGGGGCACAATGAGCAGTTCTTC. Protein product: CASSEGLAGGHNEQFF.

This clonotype was counted at least ten times. The V and J genes are TRBV7-6 and TRBJ1-6, with D maybe TRBD1 (6 bases). Looked up from germline, CDR1 is SGHVS and CDR2 is FNYEAQ. Deletions cut 0 bases from V and 7 bases from J, with 19 bases between. This CDR3 contains 18 residues. The CDR3 DNA is TGTGCCAGCAGCTTAGCGCAGGGGAGACTTGGAAGGAATTCACCCCTCCACTTT. Amino acids: CASSLAQGRLGRNSPLHF.

In its sample, this clonotype was seen a few times. The rearrangement uses TRBV7-8 and TRBJ2-7; 7 bases line up with TRBD1. Germline-derived CDR1 and CDR2 are SGHVS and FQNEAQ. There are 16 residues in the CDR3. V shed 5 bases, J shed 2 bases, and the junction held 12 bases outside the gene matches. CDR3 coding DNA: TGTGCCAGCAGCCCTCGTACTGGGGACAGTACCTACGAGCAGTACTTC. Its translation is CASSPRTGDSTYEQYF. Looking up the rest from reference TRBV7-8 and TRBJ2-7 gives the full variable domain: GAGVSQSPRYKVAKRGQDVALRCDPISGHVSLFWYQQALGQGPEFLTYFQNEAQLDKSGLPSDRFFAERPEGSVSTLKIQRTQQEDSAVYLCASSPRTGDSTYEQYFGPGTRLTVT.

At least ten counts were recorded for this clonotype. The rearrangement links TRBV10-3 to TRBJ2-1, with TRBD2 matching over 9 bases. The germline gives CDR1 ENHRY, CDR2 SYGVKD. V was pared by 3 bases and J by 8 bases, with 17 bases of the junction left unmatched. The CDR3 length is 18 residues. CDR3 nucleotide sequence: TGTGCCATCAGTGACCCCTCTATAATAGCGGGGGACCCTTATGAGCAGTTCTTC. Amino acids: CAISDPSIIAGDPYEQFF.